Listed here are 3 T cell receptor beta chains from one sample, sequenced in a study of tumour-infiltrating T cells in Burkitt lymphoma. Sequencing was performed with immunoSEQ multiplex PCR; in TCRdb, only in-frame clones are kept and a portion is missing. This sample has 46,000 or so clones, with roughly 31% found just once. The sample was tumor tissue. The source of these receptors is a human donor with Burkitt lymphoma.

This clone showed up just a few times. This chain uses TRBV27 with TRBJ2-5, with 12 bases identical to TRBD2. The CDR3 runs 15 residues. Germline values: CDR1 MNHEY, CDR2 SMNVEV (reference sequence). Trimming removed 0 bases from V and 5 bases from J; junction bases left unmatched: 1. Here the CDR3 DNA reads TGTGCCAGCAGTTTATCGGGACTAGCGGGTGAGACCCAGTACTTC. Translation gives CASSLSGLAGETQYF.

This sequence joins TRBV7-2 and TRBJ2-2, with 12 bases fitting TRBD2. V lost 5 bases to trimming and J lost 3 bases; unmatched junction nucleotides: 7. Germline V CDR1 and CDR2: SGHTA, FQGNSA. This CDR3 is built from 17 residues. The CDR3 DNA reads TGTGCCAGCAGCCGTAACCTAGCGGGGGGGGACACCGGGGAGCTGTTTTTT. Encoded protein: CASSRNLAGGDTGELFF.

V and J are TRBV29-1 and TRBJ1-1, with unresolved D. This CDR3 is 11 amino acids long. V was trimmed by 4 bases and J by 9 bases, leaving 12 bases between them. Germline values: CDR1 SQVTM, CDR2 ANQGSEA. The CDR3 coding sequence is TGCAGCGTTGGGGTGGGAAAACAAGCTTTCTTT. Protein sequence: CSVGVGKQAFF. The complete variable domain, with remaining parts taken from reference TRBV29-1 and TRBJ1-1, reads SAVISQKPSRDICQRGTSLTIQCQVDSQVTMMFWYRQQPGQSLTLIATANQGSEATYESGFVIDKFPISRPNLTFSTLTVSNMSPEDSSIYLCSVGVGKQAFFGQGTRLTVV.